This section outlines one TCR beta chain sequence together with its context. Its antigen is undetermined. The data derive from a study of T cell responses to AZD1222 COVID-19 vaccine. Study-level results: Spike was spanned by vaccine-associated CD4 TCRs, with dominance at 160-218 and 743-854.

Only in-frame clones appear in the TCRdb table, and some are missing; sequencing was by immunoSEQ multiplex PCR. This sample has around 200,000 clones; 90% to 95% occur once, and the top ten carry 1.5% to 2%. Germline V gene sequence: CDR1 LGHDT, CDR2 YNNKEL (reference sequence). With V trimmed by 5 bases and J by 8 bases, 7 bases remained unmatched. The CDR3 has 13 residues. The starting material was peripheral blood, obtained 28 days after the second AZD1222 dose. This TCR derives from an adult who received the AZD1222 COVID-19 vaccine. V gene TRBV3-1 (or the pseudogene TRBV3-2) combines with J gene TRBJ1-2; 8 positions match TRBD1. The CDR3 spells CASSASDRGGYTF. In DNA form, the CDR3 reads TGTGCCAGCAGCGCATCCGACAGGGGAGGCTACACCTTC.